Below are 27 T cell receptor beta chains sequenced from a single sample in a study of blood T cell repertoires in COVID-19. Sequencing used immunoSEQ multiplex PCR; TCRdb keeps in-frame clones, though not all of them. This sample has approximately 250,000 clones, with about 82% found just once. The sample comprised peripheral blood. The receptors shown here come from a woman aged 55-69 years with active or convalescent COVID-19.

The chain recombines TRBV5-4 with TRBJ1-1, with 9 bases matching TRBD1. CDR3 length equals 13 residues. The V segment lost 4 bases and the J segment 4 bases; nucleotides outside the gene matches: 2. Germline CDR1 is SGHNT and CDR2 is YYREEE (reference sequence). CDR3: CASSGTGFTEAFF. DNA for the CDR3: TGTGCCAGCAGCGGGACAGGGTTCACTGAAGCTTTCTTT. The full variable domain, completed using reference TRBV5-4 and TRBJ1-1, is ETGVTQSPTHLIKTRGQQVTLRCSSQSGHNTVSWYQQALGQGPQFIFQYYREEENGRGNFPPRFSGLQFPNYSSELNVNALELDDSALYLCASSGTGFTEAFFGQGTRLTVV.

This chain joins TRBV4-1 and TRBJ1-1; the D is unclear. Deletions cut 3 bases from V and 6 bases from J, with 5 bases between. This CDR3 is built from 11 residues. Germline V gene lookup returns CDR1 MGHRA and CDR2 YSYEKL. The CDR3 reads CASSQGPEAFF. CDR3 coding DNA: TGCGCCAGCAGCCAGGGCCCTGAAGCTTTCTTT.

The chain links TRBV11-2 to TRBJ2-7; weak D call: TRBD2 (6 bases). Germline V gene lookup returns CDR1 SGHAT and CDR2 FQNNGV. V was trimmed by 5 bases and J by 3 bases, leaving 14 bases between them. The CDR3 runs to 14 residues. CDR3 loop: CASSSQEGRYEQYF. CDR3 bases: TGTGCCAGCAGCAGTCAGGAGGGCCGCTACGAGCAGTACTTC.

The chain has TRBV2 and TRBJ2-3; 7 nucleotides align to TRBD1. The germline gives CDR1 SNHLY, CDR2 FYNNEI. The ends lost 3 bases at V and 5 bases at J; junction bases unmatched: 2. The CDR3 totals 13 residues. This chain's CDR3 is CASSDSGGDTQYF. In DNA, the CDR3 is TGTGCCAGCAGTGATTCAGGGGGAGATACGCAGTATTTT.

The V call is TRBV10-2, the J call TRBJ2-5; D possibly corresponds to TRBD1 (6 bases). Germline loops: CDR1 WSHSY, CDR2 SAAADI. CDR3 length equals 13 residues. Trimming left V 4 bases short and J 4 bases short, with 10 bases between. CDR3 DNA sequence: TGCGCCAGCAGTGGACAGGTTGGAGAGACCCAGTACTTC. This codes for CASSGQVGETQYF.

J is TRBJ1-5 and V is TRBV19; 8 bases align to TRBD1. The CDR3 has 17 amino acids. V lost 7 bases to trimming and J lost 0 bases; unmatched junction nucleotides: 11. CDR1 is LNHDA and CDR2 is SQIVND in the germline V gene (reference sequence). DNA for the CDR3: TGTGCCAGTAACTCCCCAGGGGGCCCGTATAGCAATCAGCCCCAGCATTTT. Translating gives CASNSPGGPYSNQPQHF.

This chain connects TRBV21-1 to TRBJ1-6. TRBV21-1 is a pseudogene segment. The CDR3 has 18 amino acids. This CDR3 reads CASSKGRGVSSYNSPLHF. The CDR3 bases are TGTGCCAGCAGCAAAGGTCGCGGGGTGAGCTCCTATAATTCACCCCTCCACTTT.

The chain has TRBV28 and TRBJ1-6; TRBD1 matches at 7 bases. This CDR3 is 16 amino acids long. Losses at the gene ends were 6 bases for V and 7 bases for J; bases not matched to a gene: 12. CDR1 and CDR2 from the germline V gene are MDHEN and SYDVKM. DNA of the CDR3: TGTGCCAGCAGGGCCCTGGTACAGGGGAAGAATTCACCCCTCCACTTT. Amino acids: CASRALVQGKNSPLHF.

This chain connects TRBV5-4 to TRBJ2-5, with 10 positions matching TRBD2. This CDR3 has 15 amino acids. V lost 1 base, J lost 5 bases, and 5 bases stayed unmatched. Germline assignment: CDR1 SGHNT and CDR2 YYREEE (reference sequence). CDR3 bases: TGTGCCAGCAGCTTGCCTAGCGGGGGATCGGAGACCCAGTACTTC. Translating gives CASSLPSGGSETQYF.

Only one count was recorded for this clone. The chain carries TRBV11-2 and TRBJ1-3, with 7 bases matching TRBD1. This CDR3 is 15 amino acids long. Germline V gene sequence: CDR1 SGHAT, CDR2 FQNNGV. The J segment lost 2 bases and the V segment lost 5 bases, leaving 6 bases of the junction unmatched. Here the CDR3 DNA reads TGTGCCAGCAGCCAAGACAGGGCCGCTGGAAACACCATATATTTT. Its translation is CASSQDRAAGNTIYF.

The V and J genes are TRBV10-3 and TRBJ1-1, with 8 bases that match TRBD1. The V and J ends lost 7 bases and 5 bases, in that order; junction bases with no gene match: 6. Germline CDR1 is ENHRY and CDR2 is SYGVKD. This CDR3 is built from 13 residues. The CDR3 bases are TGTGCCATCACCGGACAGGGAAGGACTGAAGCTTTCTTT. Its protein product is CAITGQGRTEAFF.

This clone occurred once. This sequence joins TRBV2 and TRBJ1-3; D is undetermined. Germline values: CDR1 SNHLY, CDR2 FYNNEI. Trimming took off 6 bases at V and 0 bases at J, with 9 bases between the two ends. CDR3 length: 14 amino acids. In DNA, the CDR3 is TGTGCCAGCAGACCAAACTACTCTGGAAACACCATATATTTT. The encoded protein is CASRPNYSGNTIYF.

The V gene is TRBV5-6, the J gene TRBJ1-1; 7 nucleotides match TRBD1. CDR3 length equals 15 residues. Unmatched junction bases numbered 6, after V lost 4 bases and J lost 0 bases. Germline V gives CDR1 SGHDT, CDR2 YYEEEE. CDR3 amino acids: CASSPRTGLNTEAFF. For the CDR3, the DNA is TGTGCCAGCAGCCCTAGGACAGGACTGAACACTGAAGCTTTCTTT.

CDR3 loop: CASSPTDFGELFF. The CDR3 nucleotides are TGTGCCAGCAGTCCCACAGATTTCGGGGAGCTGTTTTTT. The rearrangement joins TRBV12-3 or TRBV12-4 to TRBJ2-2; D is unclear. V was shortened by 5 bases and J by 7 bases, with 11 bases between the two germline ends. This CDR3 region has 13 residues.

The chain is built from TRBV5-1 and TRBJ1-2, with 8 bases identical to TRBD1. CDR1 SGHRS and CDR2 YFSETQ come from the germline V gene. This CDR3 is 17 amino acids long. The J segment lost 2 bases and the V segment lost 5 bases, leaving 14 bases of the junction unmatched. The CDR3: CASSQKVGQDANYGYTF. CDR3 sequence (DNA): TGCGCCAGCAGTCAAAAAGTGGGACAGGACGCCAACTATGGCTACACCTTC.

The chain carries TRBV7-3 and TRBJ2-1, with 9 bases aligning to TRBD2. V lost 5 bases to trimming and J lost 7 bases; unmatched junction nucleotides: 9. CDR1 and CDR2 (germline): SGHTA, FQGTGA. This CDR3 contains 15 residues. Written as DNA, the CDR3 is TGTGCCAGCAGCCCTAAGGGACTAGCTGGGAATGAGCAGTTCTTC. It is translated as CASSPKGLAGNEQFF.

The V gene is TRBV2, the J gene TRBJ2-3; D uncertain. The CDR3 consists of 16 residues. Deletions cut 1 base from V and 2 bases from J, with 13 bases between. Germline V gives CDR1 SNHLY, CDR2 FYNNEI. The CDR3 DNA reads TGTGCCAGCAGTGAAGTCCTAGTCACATACACAGATACGCAGTATTTT. It yields the protein CASSEVLVTYTDTQYF.

The chain uses TRBV28 and TRBJ2-3, with 12 positions matching TRBD2. The CDR3 is 16 residues long. V trimming: 5 bases; J trimming: 4 bases; junction bases outside the gene matches: 7. CDR1 and CDR2 from the germline V gene are MDHEN and SYDVKM. The CDR3 sequence is CASSLAGGPPADTQYF. In nucleotides, the CDR3 is TGTGCCAGCAGTCTAGCGGGGGGGCCGCCGGCAGATACGCAGTATTTT. Complete variable domain (other parts from reference TRBV28 and TRBJ2-3): DVKVTQSSRYLVKRTGEKVFLECVQDMDHENMFWYRQDPGLGLRLIYFSYDVKMKEKGDIPEGYSVSREKKERFSLILESASTNQTSMYLCASSLAGGPPADTQYFGPGTRLTVL.

The chain recombines TRBV19 with TRBJ2-2; D perhaps matches TRBD2 (5 bases). Trimming pared 3 bases from V and 1 base from J, leaving 9 bases between. Germline CDR1 and CDR2: LNHDA and SQIVND (reference sequence). The CDR3 has 15 residues. In nucleotides, the CDR3 is TGTGCCAGTAGTATGAGCGGCAGGAACACCGGGGAGCTGTTTTTT. It translates to CASSMSGRNTGELFF.

In this sample, this clone turned up once. This chain connects TRBV18 to TRBJ1-2; TRBD1 agrees at 7 bases. From germline, CDR1 is KGHSH and CDR2 LQKENI. Losses at the gene ends were 3 bases for V and 4 bases for J; bases not matched to a gene: 5. This CDR3 is built from 14 residues. CDR3 loop: CASSPSGQPYGYTF. The CDR3 bases are TGTGCCAGCTCACCCTCGGGACAGCCCTATGGCTACACCTTC.

The V call is TRBV6-1, the J call TRBJ1-1; 7 nucleotides agree with TRBD1. The CDR3 consists of 14 residues. Germline values: CDR1 MNHNS, CDR2 SASEGT. Losses at the gene ends were 2 bases for V and 10 bases for J; bases not matched to a gene: 10. CDR3 protein: CASSELGTESGAFF. CDR3 DNA: TGTGCCAGCAGTGAATTGGGGACAGAGTCGGGAGCTTTCTTT.

This clone was observed a handful of times. The chain employs TRBV11-2 and TRBJ2-1; 8 nucleotides line up with TRBD2. The V and J ends lost 1 base and 7 bases, in that order; junction bases with no gene match: 9. The CDR3 runs to 16 residues. The germline V gene has CDR1 SGHAT and CDR2 FQNNGV. CDR3 in DNA: TGTGCCAGCAGCTTAGTTTCCCCAGCGGGAGATAATGAGCAGTTCTTC. Protein: CASSLVSPAGDNEQFF. The full variable domain, completed using reference TRBV11-2 and TRBJ2-1, is EAGVAQSPRYKIIEKRQSVAFWCNPISGHATLYWYQQILGQGPKLLIQFQNNGVVDDSQLPKDRFSAERLKGVDSTLKIQPAKLEDSAVYLCASSLVSPAGDNEQFFGPGTRLTVL.

This clone was seen only once. This chain joins TRBV5-4 and TRBJ1-3; 11 nucleotides line up with TRBD1. This CDR3 region has 16 residues. The junction had 5 bases not matched to a gene; V was cut back by 3 bases and J by 3 bases. Germline loops: CDR1 SGHNT, CDR2 YYREEE (reference sequence). The CDR3 protein is CASSSRDRGNGNTIYF. The CDR3 bases are TGTGCCAGCAGCTCAAGGGACAGGGGGAATGGAAACACCATATATTTT.

The chain employs TRBV19 and TRBJ1-1; D may be TRBD1 (5 bases). The germline V gene has CDR1 LNHDA and CDR2 SQIVND (reference sequence). The CDR3 consists of 16 residues. V was trimmed by 4 bases and J by 2 bases, leaving 17 bases between them. CDR3 sequence: CASSTLGTGFNTEAFF. In DNA, the CDR3 is TGTGCCAGTAGTACTCTCGGAACAGGCTTCAACACTGAAGCTTTCTTT.

This clone was seen only once. CDR3 nucleotide sequence: TGTGCCAGCAGCGTAGGGACAGGAGGTAATGAAAAACTGTTTTTT. Translation gives CASSVGTGGNEKLFF. This chain connects TRBV9 to TRBJ1-4; 7 bases line up with TRBD1. Germline CDR1 and CDR2: SGDLS and YYNGEE. J lost 4 bases, V lost 0 bases, and 3 bases had no gene match. There are 15 residues in the CDR3.

The chain is built from TRBV19 and TRBJ1-1; the match to TRBD1 covers 7 bases. With V trimmed by 9 bases and J by 4 bases, 8 bases remained unmatched. The germline V gene has CDR1 LNHDA and CDR2 SQIVND (reference sequence). The CDR3 spans 13 residues. The CDR3 DNA reads TGTGCCAGCCACAGGGGTGAGAGCACTGAAGCTTTCTTT. This translates into CASHRGESTEAFF.

This clone was picked up one time. This chain connects TRBV19 to TRBJ1-2, with D tentatively TRBD1 (6 bases). Germline V gene data show CDR1 as LNHDA and CDR2 as SQIVND (reference sequence). The CDR3 loop spans 14 amino acids. Trimming cost V 4 bases and J 1 base, with 10 bases left between them. The CDR3 DNA reads TGTGCCAGTAGTACCCAACAGGGTAACTATGGCTACACCTTC. Its protein is CASSTQQGNYGYTF.